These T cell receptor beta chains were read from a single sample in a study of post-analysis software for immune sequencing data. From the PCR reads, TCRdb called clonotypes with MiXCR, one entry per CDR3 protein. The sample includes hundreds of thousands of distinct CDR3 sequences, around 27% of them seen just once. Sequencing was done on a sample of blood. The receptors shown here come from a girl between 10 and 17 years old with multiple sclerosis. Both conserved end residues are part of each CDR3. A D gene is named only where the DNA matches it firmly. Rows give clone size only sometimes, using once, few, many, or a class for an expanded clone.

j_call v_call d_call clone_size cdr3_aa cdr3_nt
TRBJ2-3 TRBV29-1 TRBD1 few CSGGGWGQGYPGGTDTQYF TGCAGCGGTGGGGGTTGGGGACAGGGTTATCCGGGGGGCACAGATACGCAGTATTTT
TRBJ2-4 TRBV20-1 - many CSARSGSGAKNIQYF TGCAGTGCTAGGTCTGGTAGTGGGGCCAAAAACATTCAGTACTTC
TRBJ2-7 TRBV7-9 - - CASSLRRRQDEQYF TGTGCCAGCAGCTTACGCCGGCGTCAGGACGAGCAGTACTTC
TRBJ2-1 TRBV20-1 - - CSARPRRSYNEQFF TGCAGTGCTAGACCCCGCAGGTCCTACAATGAGCAGTTCTTC
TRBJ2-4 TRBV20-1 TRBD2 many CSTSGSGLWAKNIQYF TGCAGTACTAGCGGGAGCGGGCTATGGGCCAAAAACATTCAGTACTTC
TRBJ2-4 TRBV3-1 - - CASSQVGPGGPAKNIQYF TGTGCCAGCAGCCAAGTAGGGCCCGGCGGCCCGGCCAAAAACATTCAGTACTTC
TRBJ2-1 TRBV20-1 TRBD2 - CSALIAGDYNEQFF TGCAGTGCCCTTATAGCGGGAGACTACAATGAGCAGTTCTTC
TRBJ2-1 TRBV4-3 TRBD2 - CASSQALGTSGRARILDEQFF TGCGCCAGCAGCCAAGCCCTGGGAACTAGCGGGAGGGCCCGGATTTTGGATGAGCAGTTCTTC
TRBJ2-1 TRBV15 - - CATSRPQTGTYNEQFF TGTGCCACCAGCCGACCCCAGACAGGTACCTACAATGAGCAGTTCTTC
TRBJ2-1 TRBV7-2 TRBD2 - CASSRASGSSDEQFF TGTGCCAGCAGCCGAGCTAGCGGGAGTTCCGATGAGCAGTTCTTC
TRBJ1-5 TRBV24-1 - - CATSRANQPQHF TGTGCCACCAGCAGGGCCAATCAGCCCCAGCATTTT
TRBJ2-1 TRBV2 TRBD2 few CASSDPSGRVGYNEQFF TGTGCCAGCAGTGATCCTAGCGGCAGGGTGGGCTACAATGAGCAGTTCTTC
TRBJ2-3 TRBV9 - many CASSVEVVMDTQYF TGTGCCAGCAGCGTAGAGGTCGTAATGGATACGCAGTATTTT
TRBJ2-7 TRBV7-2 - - CASSRIGQGVIEQYF TGTGCCAGCAGCCGGATTGGGCAGGGTGTGATCGAGCAGTACTTC
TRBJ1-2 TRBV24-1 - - CATSDTDNYGYTF TGTGCCACCAGTGATACAGACAACTATGGCTACACCTTC
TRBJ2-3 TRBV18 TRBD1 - CASSPSRTGFSTDTQYF TGTGCCAGCTCACCATCCAGGACAGGTTTTAGCACAGATACGCAGTATTTT
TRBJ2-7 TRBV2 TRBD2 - CAILAGSYEQYF TGTGCCATACTAGCGGGCTCCTACGAGCAGTACTTC
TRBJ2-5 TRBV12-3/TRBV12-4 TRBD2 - CASSRSREGGETQYF TGTGCCAGCAGTCGCTCGCGGGAGGGTGGGGAGACCCAGTACTTC
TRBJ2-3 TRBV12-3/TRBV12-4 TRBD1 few CASSPDRADTQYF TGTGCCAGCAGTCCGGACAGGGCAGATACGCAGTATTTT
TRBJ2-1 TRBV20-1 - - CSLRDQGNEQFF TGCAGTCTCCGGGACCAGGGGAATGAGCAGTTCTTC
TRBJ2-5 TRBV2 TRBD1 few CASLTGGGETQYF TGTGCCAGCCTGACAGGGGGCGGGGAGACCCAGTACTTC
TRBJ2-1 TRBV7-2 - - CASSFYSNEQFF TGTGCCAGCAGCTTTTACAGCAATGAGCAGTTCTTC
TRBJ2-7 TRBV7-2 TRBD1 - CASSLVNRTGFSYEQYF TGTGCCAGCAGCTTAGTAAACCGGACAGGGTTCTCCTACGAGCAGTACTTC
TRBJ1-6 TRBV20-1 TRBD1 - CSARRRQGHNSPLHF TGCAGTGCTAGACGAAGACAGGGCCATAATTCACCCCTCCACTTT
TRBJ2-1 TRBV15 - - CAASRAGTRPNEQFF TGTGCCGCCAGCAGGGCAGGGACACGGCCCAATGAGCAGTTCTTC
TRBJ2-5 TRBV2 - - CASRRGGTQETQYF TGTGCCAGCAGGAGGGGCGGAACCCAAGAGACCCAGTACTTC
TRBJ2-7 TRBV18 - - CATSRDPPPYEQYF TGTGCCACCTCCCGGGACCCACCGCCCTACGAGCAGTACTTC
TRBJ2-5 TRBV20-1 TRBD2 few CSGTIDETQYF TGCAGCGGGACTATAGACGAGACCCAGTACTTC
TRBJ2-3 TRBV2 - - CASQEHGTQYF TGTGCCAGCCAGGAACATGGTACGCAGTATTTT